A selection of T cell receptor beta chains follows, all from one sample in a study of blood T cell repertoires in COVID-19. The repertoire was sequenced with immunoSEQ multiplex PCR; TCRdb's copy has only in-frame clones and lacks some. The sample comprises about 100,000 clones, roughly 87% of which are singletons, and roughly 7.3% rests with the top ten. The sequenced material came from peripheral blood. These receptors were obtained from a man aged 30 to 45 in a cohort sampled during active COVID-19. CDR3s include the opening cysteine and the closing phenylalanine or tryptophan.

V	J	CDR3
TRBV15	TRBJ2-2	CATSRWGGTRNTGELFF
TRBV27	TRBJ1-6	CASSRDRVGHSPLHF
TRBV2	TRBJ1-2	CASSESRGTNYGYTF
TRBV19	TRBJ1-2	CASSTLSTDTSTF
TRBV19	TRBJ1-2	CASRGGQGGYGYTF
TRBV7-2	TRBJ2-1	CASSFSGGAFNSYNEQFF
TRBV27	TRBJ2-5	CASRMGLQETQYF
TRBV2	TRBJ1-1	CASTEQGFGWGNTEAFF
TRBV5-5	TRBJ2-7	CASSLGAVVHEQYF
TRBV12-3/TRBV12-4	TRBJ2-5	CASSFSEETQYF